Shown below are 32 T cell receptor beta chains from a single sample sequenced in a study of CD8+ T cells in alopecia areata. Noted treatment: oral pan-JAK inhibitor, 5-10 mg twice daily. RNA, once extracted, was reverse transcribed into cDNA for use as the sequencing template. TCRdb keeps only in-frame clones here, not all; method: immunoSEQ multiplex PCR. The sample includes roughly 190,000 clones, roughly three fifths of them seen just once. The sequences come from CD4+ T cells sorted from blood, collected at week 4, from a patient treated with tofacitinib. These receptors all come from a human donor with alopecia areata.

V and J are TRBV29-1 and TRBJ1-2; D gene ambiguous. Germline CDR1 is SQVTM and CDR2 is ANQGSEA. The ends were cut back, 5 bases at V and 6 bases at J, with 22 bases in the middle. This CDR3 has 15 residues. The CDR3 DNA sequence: TGCAGCGTTTTGTCGGTACGAGGGAGAGGGAATGGCTACACCTTC. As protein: CSVLSVRGRGNGYTF.

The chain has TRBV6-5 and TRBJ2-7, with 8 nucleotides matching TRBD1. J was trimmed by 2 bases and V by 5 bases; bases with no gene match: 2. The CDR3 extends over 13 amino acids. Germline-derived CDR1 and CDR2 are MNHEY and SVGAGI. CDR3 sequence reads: CASSLDRAYEQYF. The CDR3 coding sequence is TGTGCCAGCAGTCTGGACAGGGCCTACGAGCAGTACTTC.

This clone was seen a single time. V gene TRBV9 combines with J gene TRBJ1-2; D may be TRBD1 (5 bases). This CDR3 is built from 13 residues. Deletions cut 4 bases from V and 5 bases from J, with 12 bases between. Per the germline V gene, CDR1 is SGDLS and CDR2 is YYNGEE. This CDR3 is CASSTGTEYGYTF. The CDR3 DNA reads TGTGCCAGCAGCACCGGGACCGAGTATGGCTACACCTTC.

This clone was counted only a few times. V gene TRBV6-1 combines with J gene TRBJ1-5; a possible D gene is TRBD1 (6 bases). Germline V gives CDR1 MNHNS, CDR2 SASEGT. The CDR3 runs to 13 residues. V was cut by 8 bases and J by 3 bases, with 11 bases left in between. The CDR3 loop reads CASFGQFNQPQHF. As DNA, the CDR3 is TGTGCCAGCTTCGGACAGTTCAATCAGCCCCAGCATTTT.

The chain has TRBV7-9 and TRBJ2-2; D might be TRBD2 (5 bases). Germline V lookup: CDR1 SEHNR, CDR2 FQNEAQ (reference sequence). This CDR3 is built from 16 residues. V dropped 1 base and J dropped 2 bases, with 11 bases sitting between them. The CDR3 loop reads CASSLGIATNTGELFF. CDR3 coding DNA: TGTGCCAGCAGCTTAGGGATAGCGACAAACACCGGGGAGCTGTTTTTT.

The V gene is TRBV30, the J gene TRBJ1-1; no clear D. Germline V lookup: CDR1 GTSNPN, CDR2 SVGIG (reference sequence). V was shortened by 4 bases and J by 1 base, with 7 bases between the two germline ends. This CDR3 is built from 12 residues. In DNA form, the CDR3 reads TGTGCCTGGACAAGGGAGAACACTGAAGCTTTCTTT. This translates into CAWTRENTEAFF.

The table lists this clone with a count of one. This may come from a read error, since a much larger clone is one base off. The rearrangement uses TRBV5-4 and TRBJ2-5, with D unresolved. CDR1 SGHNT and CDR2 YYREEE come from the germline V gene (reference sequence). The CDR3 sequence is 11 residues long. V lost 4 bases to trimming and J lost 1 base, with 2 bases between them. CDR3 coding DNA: TGTGCCAGCAGCCTCCAAGAGACCCAGTACTTC. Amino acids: CASSLQETQYF.

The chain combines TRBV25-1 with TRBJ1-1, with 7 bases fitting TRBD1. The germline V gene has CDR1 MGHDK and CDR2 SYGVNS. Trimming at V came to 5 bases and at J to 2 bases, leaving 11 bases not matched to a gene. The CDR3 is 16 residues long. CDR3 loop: CASSIGSGQVNTEAFF. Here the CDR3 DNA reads TGTGCCAGCAGTATAGGGTCAGGACAGGTCAACACTGAAGCTTTCTTT.

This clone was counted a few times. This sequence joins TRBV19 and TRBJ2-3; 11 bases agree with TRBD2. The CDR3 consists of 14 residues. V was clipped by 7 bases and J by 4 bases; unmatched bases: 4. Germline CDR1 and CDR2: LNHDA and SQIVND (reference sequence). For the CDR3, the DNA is TGTGCCAGTACACCGGGACTAGCGGCAGATACGCAGTATTTT. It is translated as CASTPGLAADTQYF.

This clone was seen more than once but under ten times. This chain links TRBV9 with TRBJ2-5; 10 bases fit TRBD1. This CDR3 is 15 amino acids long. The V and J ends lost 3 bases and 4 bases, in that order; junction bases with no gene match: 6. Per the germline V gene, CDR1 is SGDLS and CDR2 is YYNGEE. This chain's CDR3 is CASSALTGGGETQYF. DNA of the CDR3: TGTGCCAGCAGCGCTTTGACAGGGGGCGGAGAGACCCAGTACTTC.

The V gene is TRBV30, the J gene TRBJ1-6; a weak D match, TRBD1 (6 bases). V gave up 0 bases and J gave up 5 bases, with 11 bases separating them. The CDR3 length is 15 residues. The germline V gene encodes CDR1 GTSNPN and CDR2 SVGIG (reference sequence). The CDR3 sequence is CAWSVNRANNSPLHF. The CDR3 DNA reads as TGTGCCTGGAGTGTAAACAGGGCCAATAATTCACCCCTCCACTTT.

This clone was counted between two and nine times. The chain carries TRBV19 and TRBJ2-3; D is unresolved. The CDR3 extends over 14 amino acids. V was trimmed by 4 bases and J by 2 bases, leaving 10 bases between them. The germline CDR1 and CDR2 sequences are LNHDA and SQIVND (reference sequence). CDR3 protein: CASSRRLSTDTQYF. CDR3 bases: TGTGCCAGTAGTAGACGACTGTCCACAGATACGCAGTATTTT.

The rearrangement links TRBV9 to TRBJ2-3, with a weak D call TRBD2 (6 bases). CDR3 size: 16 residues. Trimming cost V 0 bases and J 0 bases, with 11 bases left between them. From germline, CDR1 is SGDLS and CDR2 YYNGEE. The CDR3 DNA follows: TGTGCCAGCAGCGTAGGGGGTAGCGGTAGCACAGATACGCAGTATTTT. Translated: CASSVGGSGSTDTQYF.

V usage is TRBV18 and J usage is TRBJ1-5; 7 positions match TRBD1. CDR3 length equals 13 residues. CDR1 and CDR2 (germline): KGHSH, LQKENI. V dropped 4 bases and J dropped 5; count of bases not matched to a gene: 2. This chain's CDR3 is CASSQGADQPQHF. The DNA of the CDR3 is TGTGCCAGCTCACAGGGGGCCGATCAGCCCCAGCATTTT.

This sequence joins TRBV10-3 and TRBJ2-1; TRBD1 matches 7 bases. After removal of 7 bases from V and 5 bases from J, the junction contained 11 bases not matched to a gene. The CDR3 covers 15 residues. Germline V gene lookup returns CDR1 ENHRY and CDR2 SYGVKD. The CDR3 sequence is CAIKRQGTNDNEQFF. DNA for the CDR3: TGTGCCATCAAACGACAGGGTACGAACGACAATGAGCAGTTCTTC.

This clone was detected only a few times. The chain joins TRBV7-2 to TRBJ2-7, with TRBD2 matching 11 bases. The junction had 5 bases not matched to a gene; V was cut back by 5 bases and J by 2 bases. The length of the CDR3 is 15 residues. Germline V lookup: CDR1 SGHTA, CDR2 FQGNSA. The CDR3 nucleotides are TGTGCCAGCAGCCCGAGGACTAGCGGGCCCTACGAGCAGTACTTC. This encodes CASSPRTSGPYEQYF.

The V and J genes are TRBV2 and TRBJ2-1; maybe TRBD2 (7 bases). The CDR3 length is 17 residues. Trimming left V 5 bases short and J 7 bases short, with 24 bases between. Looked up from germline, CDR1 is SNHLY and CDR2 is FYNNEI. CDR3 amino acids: CASSTFGGADVGNEQFF. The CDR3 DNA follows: TGTGCCAGCAGTACGTTTGGGGGGGCCGATGTAGGGAATGAGCAGTTCTTC.

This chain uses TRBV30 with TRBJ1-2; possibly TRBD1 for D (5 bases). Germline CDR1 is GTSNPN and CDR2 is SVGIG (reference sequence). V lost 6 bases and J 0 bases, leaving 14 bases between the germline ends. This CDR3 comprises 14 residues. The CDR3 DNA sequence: TGTGCCTGCCTATCAAGGGGTCCTAACTATGGCTACACCTTC. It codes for CACLSRGPNYGYTF.

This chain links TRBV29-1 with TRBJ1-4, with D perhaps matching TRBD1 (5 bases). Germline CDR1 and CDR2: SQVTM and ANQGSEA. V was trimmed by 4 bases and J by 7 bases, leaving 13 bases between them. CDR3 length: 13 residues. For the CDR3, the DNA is TGCAGCGTTGCGGGTAGGGGAGGTGAAAAACTGTTTTTT. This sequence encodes CSVAGRGGEKLFF.

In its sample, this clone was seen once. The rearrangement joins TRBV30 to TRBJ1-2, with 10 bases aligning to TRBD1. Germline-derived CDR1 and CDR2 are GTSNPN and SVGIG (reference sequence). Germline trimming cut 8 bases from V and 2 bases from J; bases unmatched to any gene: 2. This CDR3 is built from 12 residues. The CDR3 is CAGGQGNYGYTF. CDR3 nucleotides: TGTGCCGGGGGACAGGGGAACTATGGCTACACCTTC.

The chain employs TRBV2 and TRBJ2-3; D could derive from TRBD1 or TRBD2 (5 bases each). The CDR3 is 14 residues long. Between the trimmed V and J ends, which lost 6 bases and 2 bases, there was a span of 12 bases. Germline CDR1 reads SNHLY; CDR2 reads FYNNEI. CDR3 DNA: TGTGCCAGCAGGTTCCGGGACGTCACAGATACGCAGTATTTT. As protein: CASRFRDVTDTQYF.

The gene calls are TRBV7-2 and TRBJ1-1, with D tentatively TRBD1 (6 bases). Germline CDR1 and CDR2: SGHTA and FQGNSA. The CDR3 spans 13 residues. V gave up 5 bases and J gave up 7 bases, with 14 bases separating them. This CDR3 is CASSTGTSYEAFF. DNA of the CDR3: TGTGCCAGCAGCACAGGGACTTCATATGAAGCTTTCTTT. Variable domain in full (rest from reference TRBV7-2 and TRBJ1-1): GAGVSQSPSNKVTEKGKDVELRCDPISGHTALYWYRQSLGQGLEFLIYFQGNSAPDKSGLPSDRFSAERTGGSVSTLTIQRTQQEDSAVYLCASSTGTSYEAFFGQGTRLTVV.

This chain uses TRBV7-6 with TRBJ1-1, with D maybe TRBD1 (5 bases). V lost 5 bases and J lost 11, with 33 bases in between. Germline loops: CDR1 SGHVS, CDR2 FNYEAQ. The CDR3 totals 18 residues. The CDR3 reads CASSQLAISGSTVVRAFF. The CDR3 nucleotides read TGTGCCAGCAGCCAATTAGCCATTAGTGGCTCGACAGTAGTTAGGGCTTTCTTT.

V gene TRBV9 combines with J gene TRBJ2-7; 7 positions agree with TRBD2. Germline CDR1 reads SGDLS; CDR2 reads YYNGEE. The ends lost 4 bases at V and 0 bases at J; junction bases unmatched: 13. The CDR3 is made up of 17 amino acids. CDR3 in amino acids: CASSRTSSGSSSYEQYF. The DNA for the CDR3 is TGTGCCAGCAGCCGGACTTCTAGCGGCTCTAGCTCCTACGAGCAGTACTTC.

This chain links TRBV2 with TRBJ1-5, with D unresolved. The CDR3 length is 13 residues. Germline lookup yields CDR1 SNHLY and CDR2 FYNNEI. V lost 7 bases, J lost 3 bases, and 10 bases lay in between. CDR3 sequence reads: CASNGVFNQPQHF. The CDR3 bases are TGTGCCAGCAATGGGGTCTTCAATCAGCCCCAGCATTTT.

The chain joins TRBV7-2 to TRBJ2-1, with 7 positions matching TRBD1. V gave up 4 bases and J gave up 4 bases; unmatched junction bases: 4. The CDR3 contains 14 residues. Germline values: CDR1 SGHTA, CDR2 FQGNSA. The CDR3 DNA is TGTGCCAGCAGCTCGGGACAGACTTACAATGAGCAGTTCTTC. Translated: CASSSGQTYNEQFF.

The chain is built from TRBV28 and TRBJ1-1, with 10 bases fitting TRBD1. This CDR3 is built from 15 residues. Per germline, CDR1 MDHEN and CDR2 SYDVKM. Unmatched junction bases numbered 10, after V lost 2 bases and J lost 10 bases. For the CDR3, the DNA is TGTGCCAGCAGTTTACTTGACAGGGGGCAAATTGGAGCTTTCTTT. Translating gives CASSLLDRGQIGAFF.

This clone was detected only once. DNA for the CDR3: TGTGCCAGCAGAGAGCAGAACTACTATGGCTACACCTTC. Translated: CASREQNYYGYTF. The V call is TRBV6-5, the J call TRBJ1-2; D unresolved. CDR3 length: 13 residues. The germline V gene encodes CDR1 MNHEY and CDR2 SVGAGI. The germline V and J ends were trimmed by 6 bases and 3 bases, with 11 bases remaining between them.

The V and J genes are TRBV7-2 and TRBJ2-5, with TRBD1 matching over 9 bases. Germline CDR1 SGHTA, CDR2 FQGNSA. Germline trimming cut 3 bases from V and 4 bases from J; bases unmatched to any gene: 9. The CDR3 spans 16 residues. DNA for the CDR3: TGTGCCAGCAGCTTCAGGAAAACAGGGGGCTTAGAGACCCAGTACTTC. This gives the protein CASSFRKTGGLETQYF. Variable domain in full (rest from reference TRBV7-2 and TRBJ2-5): GAGVSQSPSNKVTEKGKDVELRCDPISGHTALYWYRQSLGQGLEFLIYFQGNSAPDKSGLPSDRFSAERTGGSVSTLTIQRTQQEDSAVYLCASSFRKTGGLETQYFGPGTRLLVL.

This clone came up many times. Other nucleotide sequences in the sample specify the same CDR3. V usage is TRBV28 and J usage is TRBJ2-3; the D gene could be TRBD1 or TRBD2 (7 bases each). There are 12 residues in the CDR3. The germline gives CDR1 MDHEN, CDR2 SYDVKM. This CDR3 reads CASQGGADTQYF. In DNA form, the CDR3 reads TGTGCATCCCAGGGGGGGGCAGATACGCAGTATTTT.

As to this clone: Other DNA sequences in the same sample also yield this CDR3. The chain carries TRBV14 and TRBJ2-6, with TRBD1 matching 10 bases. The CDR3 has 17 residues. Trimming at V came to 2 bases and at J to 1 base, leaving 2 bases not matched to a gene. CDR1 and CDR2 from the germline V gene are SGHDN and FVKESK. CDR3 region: CASSQRTGGSGANVLTF. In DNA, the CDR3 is TGTGCCAGCAGCCAAAGGACAGGGGGATCTGGGGCCAACGTCCTGACTTTC.

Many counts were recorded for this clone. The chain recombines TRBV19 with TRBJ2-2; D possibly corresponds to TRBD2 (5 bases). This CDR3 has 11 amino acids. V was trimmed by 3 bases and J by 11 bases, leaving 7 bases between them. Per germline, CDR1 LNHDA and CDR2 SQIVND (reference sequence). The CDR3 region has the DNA TGTGCCAGTAGTATGAGGGTCGAGCTGTTTTTT. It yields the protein CASSMRVELFF.